This T cell receptor beta chain was captured in a study of blood T cells in healthy people across ages. In this sample, this clonotype turned up many times. Using a J-beta primer mix together with a sample-barcoded 5' primer, a second PCR was run for roughly 7 to 11 cycles. A single record per CDR3 protein comes from TCRdb applying MiXCR to the 5' RACE reads. The sample holds around 900,000 distinct CDR3 sequences, about 28% seen once. This CDR3 comprises 17 residues. Trimming cost V 8 bases and J 0 bases; bases outside gene matches: 9. Sequenced sample: blood. This sequence was found in a woman of 80 years or more in good health. This chain links TRBV12-3 or TRBV12-4 with TRBJ2-1; 11 bases map to TRBD2. The CDR3 spells CASGVAGGYFSYNEQFF. The DNA of the CDR3 is TGTGCCAGCGGGGTAGCGGGGGGGTATTTCTCCTACAATGAGCAGTTCTTC.